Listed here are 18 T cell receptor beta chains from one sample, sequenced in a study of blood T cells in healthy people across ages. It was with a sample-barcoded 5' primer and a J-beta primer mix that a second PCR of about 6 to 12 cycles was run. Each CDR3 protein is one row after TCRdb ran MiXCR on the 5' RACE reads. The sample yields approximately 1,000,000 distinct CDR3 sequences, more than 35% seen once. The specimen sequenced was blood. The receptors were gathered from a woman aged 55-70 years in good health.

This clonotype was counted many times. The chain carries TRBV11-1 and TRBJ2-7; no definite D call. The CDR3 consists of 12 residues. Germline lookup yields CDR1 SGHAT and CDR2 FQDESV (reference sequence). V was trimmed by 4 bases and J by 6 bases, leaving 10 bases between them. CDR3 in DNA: TGTGCCAGCAGCTCAAAGACCGCCGAGCAGTACTTC. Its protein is CASSSKTAEQYF.

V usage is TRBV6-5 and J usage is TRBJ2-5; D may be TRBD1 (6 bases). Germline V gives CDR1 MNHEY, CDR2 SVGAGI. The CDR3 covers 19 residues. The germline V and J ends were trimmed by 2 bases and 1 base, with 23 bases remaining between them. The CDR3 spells CASSYGTLPSRATQETQYF. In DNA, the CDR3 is TGTGCCAGCAGTTACGGGACACTTCCCTCGAGGGCTACCCAAGAGACCCAGTACTTC.

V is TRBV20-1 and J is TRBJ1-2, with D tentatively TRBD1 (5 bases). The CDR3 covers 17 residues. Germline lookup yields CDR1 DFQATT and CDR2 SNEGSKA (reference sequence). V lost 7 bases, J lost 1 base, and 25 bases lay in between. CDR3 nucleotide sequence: TGCAGTGTCAGGACCATAAGGGGCGGCACTTTTAACTATGGCTACACCTTC. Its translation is CSVRTIRGGTFNYGYTF.

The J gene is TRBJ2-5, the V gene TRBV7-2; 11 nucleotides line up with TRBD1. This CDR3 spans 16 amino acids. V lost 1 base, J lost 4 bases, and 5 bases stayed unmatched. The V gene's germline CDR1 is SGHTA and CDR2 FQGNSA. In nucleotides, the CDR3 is TGTGCCAGCAGCTTAGTGGACAGGGGGCTGGGAGAGACCCAGTACTTC. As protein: CASSLVDRGLGETQYF.

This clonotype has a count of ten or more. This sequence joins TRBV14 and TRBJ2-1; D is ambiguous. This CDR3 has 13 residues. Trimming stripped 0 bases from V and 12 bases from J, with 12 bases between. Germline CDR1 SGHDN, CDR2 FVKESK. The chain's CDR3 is CASSQDIAGGQFF. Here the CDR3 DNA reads TGTGCCAGCAGCCAAGATATCGCAGGTGGGCAGTTCTTC.

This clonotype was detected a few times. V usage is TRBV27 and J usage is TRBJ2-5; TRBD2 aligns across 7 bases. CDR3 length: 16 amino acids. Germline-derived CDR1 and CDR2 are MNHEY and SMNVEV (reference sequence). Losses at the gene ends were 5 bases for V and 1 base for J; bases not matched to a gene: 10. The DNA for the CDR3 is TGTGCCAGCAGTCCCCAGACAGCGGGATCCCAAGAGACCCAGTACTTC. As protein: CASSPQTAGSQETQYF.

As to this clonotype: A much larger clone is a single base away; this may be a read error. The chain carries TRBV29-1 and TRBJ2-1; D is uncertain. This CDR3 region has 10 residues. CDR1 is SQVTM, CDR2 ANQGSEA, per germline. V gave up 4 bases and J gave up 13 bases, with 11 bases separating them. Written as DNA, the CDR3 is TGCAGCGTTGCGATAGAGACCCAGTTCTTC. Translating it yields CSVAIETQFF.

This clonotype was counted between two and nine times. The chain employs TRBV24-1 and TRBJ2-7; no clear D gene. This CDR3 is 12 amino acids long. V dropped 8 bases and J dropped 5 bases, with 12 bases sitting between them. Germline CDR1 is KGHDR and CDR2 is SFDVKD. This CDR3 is CATMDDDDEQYF. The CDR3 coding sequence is TGTGCCACCATGGACGACGATGACGAGCAGTACTTC.

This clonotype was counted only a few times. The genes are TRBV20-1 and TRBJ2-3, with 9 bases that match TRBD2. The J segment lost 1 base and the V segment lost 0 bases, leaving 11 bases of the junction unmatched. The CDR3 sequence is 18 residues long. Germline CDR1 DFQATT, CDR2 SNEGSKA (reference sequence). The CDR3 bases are TGCAGTGCTAGAGATCTCGTGACTAGCGGAACACGCACAGATACGCAGTATTTT. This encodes CSARDLVTSGTRTDTQYF.

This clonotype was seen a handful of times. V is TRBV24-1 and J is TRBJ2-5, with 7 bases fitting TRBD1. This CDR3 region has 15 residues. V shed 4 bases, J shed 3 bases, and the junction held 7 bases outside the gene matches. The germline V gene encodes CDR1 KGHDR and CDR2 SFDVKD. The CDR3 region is CATSDPGQEEETQYF. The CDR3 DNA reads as TGTGCCACCAGTGACCCCGGACAGGAAGAAGAGACCCAGTACTTC.

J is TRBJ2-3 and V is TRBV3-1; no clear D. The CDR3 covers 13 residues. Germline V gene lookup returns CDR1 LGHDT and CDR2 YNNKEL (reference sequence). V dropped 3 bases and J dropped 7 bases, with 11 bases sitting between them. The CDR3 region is CASSHSIAHTQYF. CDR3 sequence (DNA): TGTGCCAGCAGCCACAGCATCGCGCATACGCAGTATTTT.

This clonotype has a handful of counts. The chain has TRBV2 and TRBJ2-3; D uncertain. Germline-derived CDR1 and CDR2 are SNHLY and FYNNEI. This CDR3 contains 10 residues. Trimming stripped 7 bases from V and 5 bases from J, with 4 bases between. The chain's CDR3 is CASNVDTQYF. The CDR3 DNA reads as TGTGCCAGCAATGTAGATACGCAGTATTTT.

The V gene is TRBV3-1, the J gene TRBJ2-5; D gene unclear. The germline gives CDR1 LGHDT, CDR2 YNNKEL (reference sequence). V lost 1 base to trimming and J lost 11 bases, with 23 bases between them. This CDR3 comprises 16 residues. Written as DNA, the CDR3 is TGTGCCAGCAGCCAAGTCCCCGATAGCTCCTACAATGAGCAGTACTTC. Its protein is CASSQVPDSSYNEQYF.

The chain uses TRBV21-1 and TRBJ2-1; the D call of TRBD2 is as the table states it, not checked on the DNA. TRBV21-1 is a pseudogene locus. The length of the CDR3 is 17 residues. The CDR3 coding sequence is TGTGCCAGCAGCTGGCCCGGGACTAGCGGGATAGGAAATGAGCAGTTCTTC. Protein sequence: CASSWPGTSGIGNEQFF.

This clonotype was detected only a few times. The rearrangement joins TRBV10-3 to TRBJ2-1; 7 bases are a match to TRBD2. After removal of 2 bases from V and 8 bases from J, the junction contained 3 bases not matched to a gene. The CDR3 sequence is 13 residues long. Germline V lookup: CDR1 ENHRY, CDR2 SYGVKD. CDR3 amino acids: CAISEGREDEQFF. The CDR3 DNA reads TGTGCCATCAGTGAGGGGAGGGAAGATGAGCAGTTCTTC.

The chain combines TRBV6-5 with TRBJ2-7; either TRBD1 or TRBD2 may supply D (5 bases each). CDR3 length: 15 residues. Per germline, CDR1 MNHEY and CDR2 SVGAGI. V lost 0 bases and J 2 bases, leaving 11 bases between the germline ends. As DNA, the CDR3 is TGTGCCAGCAGTTACTCGACCGGGGCCCCCTACGAGCAGTACTTC. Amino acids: CASSYSTGAPYEQYF.

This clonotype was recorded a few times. This chain's CDR3 is CASSYSGTRSTDTQYF. CDR3 nucleotides: TGTGCCAGCAGTTACTCCGGGACTAGAAGCACAGATACGCAGTATTTT. This rearrangement joins TRBV6-6 to TRBJ2-3, with 8 bases lining up with TRBD2. The J segment lost 0 bases and the V segment lost 0 bases, leaving 2 bases of the junction unmatched. The CDR3 is 16 residues long. Germline CDR1 and CDR2: MNHNY and SVGAGI (reference sequence).

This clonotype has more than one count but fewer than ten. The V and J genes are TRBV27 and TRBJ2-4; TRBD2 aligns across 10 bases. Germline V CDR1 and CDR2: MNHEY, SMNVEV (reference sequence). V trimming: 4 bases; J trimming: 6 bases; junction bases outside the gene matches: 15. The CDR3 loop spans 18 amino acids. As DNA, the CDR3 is TGTGCCAGCAGTTACCTGCCCCTAGCGGGAGAGTCAAGAAACATTCAGTACTTC. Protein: CASSYLPLAGESRNIQYF.